This entry features one TCR beta chain sequence. This sample was taken from a study of breast tumors, draining lymph nodes, adjacent tissues. TCRdb used MiXCR to reprocess the multiplex PCR reads, holding one entry per CDR3 protein. The sample carries about 220,000 distinct CDR3 sequences, 30% to 35% recorded once. Axillary draining lymph nodes of breast cancer patients supplied the node samples. The sequenced sample was axillary lymph node tissue. The TCR sequence derives from a female donor with breast cancer. Some clones in this sample may be carry-over from other donors' samples.

CDR3 DNA: TGTGCCAGCAGCCAAAGCCAGAGGTTCTTC. Protein: CASSQSQRFF. This chain connects TRBV14 to TRBJ2-1, with D unresolved. The CDR3 has 10 residues. Trimming pared 2 bases from V and 15 bases from J, leaving 8 bases between. Per the germline V gene, CDR1 is SGHDN and CDR2 is FVKESK. The full variable domain, in which reference TRBV14 and TRBJ2-1 provide the parts outside the CDR3, is EAGVTQFPSHSVIEKGQTVTLRCDPISGHDNLYWYRRVMGKEIKFLLHFVKESKQDESGMPNNRFLAERTGGTYSTLKVQPAELEDSGVYFCASSQSQRFFGPGTRLTVL.